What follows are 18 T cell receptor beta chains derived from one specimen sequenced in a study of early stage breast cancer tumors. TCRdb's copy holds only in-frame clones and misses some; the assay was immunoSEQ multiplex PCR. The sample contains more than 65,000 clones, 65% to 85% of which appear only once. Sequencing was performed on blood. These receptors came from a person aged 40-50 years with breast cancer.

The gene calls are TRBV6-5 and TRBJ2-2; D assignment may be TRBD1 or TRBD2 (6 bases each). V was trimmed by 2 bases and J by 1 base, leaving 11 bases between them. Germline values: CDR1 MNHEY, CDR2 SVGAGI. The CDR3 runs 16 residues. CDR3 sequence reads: CASSYGKGGNTGELFF. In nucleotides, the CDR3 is TGTGCCAGCAGTTACGGAAAGGGGGGGAACACCGGGGAGCTGTTTTTT.

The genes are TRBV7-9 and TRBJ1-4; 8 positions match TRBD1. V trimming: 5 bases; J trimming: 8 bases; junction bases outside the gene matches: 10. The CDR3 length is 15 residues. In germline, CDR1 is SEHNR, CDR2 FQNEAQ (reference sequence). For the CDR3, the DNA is TGTGCCAGCAGCCCACGGACAGGGCTGGAGGAAAAACTGTTTTTT. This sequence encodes CASSPRTGLEEKLFF.

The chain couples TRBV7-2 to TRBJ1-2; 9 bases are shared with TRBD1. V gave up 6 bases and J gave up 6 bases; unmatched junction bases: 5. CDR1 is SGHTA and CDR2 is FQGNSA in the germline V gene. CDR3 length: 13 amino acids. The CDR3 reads CASRRTGGHGYTF. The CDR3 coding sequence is TGTGCCAGCAGACGAACAGGGGGCCATGGCTACACCTTC. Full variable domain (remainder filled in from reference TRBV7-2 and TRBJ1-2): GAGVSQSPSNKVTEKGKDVELRCDPISGHTALYWYRQSLGQGLEFLIYFQGNSAPDKSGLPSDRFSAERTGGSVSTLTIQRTQQEDSAVYLCASRRTGGHGYTFGSGTRLTVV.

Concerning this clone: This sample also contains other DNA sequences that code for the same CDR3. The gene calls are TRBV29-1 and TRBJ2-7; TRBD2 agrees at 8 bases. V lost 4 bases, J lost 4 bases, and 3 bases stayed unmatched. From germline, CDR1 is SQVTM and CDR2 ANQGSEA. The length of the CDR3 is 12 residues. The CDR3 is CSVASGSYEQYF. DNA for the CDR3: TGCAGCGTTGCAAGCGGGAGTTACGAGCAGTACTTC.

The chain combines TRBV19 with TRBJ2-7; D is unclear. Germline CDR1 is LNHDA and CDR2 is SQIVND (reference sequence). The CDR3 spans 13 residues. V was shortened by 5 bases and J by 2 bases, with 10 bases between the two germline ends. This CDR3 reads CASSDGPTYEQYF. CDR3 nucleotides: TGTGCCAGTAGTGACGGTCCCACCTACGAGCAGTACTTC. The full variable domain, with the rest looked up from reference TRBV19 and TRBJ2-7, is DGGITQSPKYLFRKEGQNVTLSCEQNLNHDAMYWYRQDPGQGLRLIYYSQIVNDFQKGDIAEGYSVSREKKESFPLTVTSAQKNPTAFYLCASSDGPTYEQYFGPGTRLTVT.

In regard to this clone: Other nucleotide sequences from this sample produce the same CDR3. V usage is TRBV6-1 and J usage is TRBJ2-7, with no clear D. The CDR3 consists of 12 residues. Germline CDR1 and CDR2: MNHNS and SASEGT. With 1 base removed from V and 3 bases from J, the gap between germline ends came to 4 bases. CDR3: CASSEGGYEQYF. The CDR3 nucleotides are TGTGCCAGCAGTGAAGGCGGCTACGAGCAGTACTTC.

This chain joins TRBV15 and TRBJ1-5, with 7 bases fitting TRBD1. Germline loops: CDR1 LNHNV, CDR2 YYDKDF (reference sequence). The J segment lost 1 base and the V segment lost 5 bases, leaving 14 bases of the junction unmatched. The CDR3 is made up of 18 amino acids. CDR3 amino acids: CATSSRDSASLSNQPQHF. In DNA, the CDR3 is TGTGCCACCAGCTCCCGGGACAGCGCTTCCCTAAGCAATCAGCCCCAGCATTTT.

The CDR3 sequence is CASSFSDSSYNEQFF. The CDR3 DNA sequence: TGCGCCAGCAGCTTTTCCGACAGCTCCTACAATGAGCAGTTCTTC. The chain is built from TRBV5-1 and TRBJ2-1; maybe TRBD1 (5 bases). V was pared by 2 bases and J by 0 bases, with 9 bases between. Germline lookup yields CDR1 SGHRS and CDR2 YFSETQ. This CDR3 spans 15 amino acids. The full variable domain, rest sourced from reference TRBV5-1 and TRBJ2-1, is KAGVTQTPRYLIKTRGQQVTLSCSPISGHRSVSWYQQTPGQGLQFLFEYFSETQRNKGNFPGRFSGRQFSNSRSEMNVSTLELGDSALYLCASSFSDSSYNEQFFGPGTRLTVL.

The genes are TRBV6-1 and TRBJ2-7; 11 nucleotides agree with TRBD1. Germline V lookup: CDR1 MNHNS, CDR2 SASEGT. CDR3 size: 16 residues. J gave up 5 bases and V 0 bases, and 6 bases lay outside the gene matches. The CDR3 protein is CASSEALGQGAHEQYF. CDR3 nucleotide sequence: TGTGCCAGCAGTGAAGCGCTAGGACAGGGGGCTCACGAGCAGTACTTC.

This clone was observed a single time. In nucleotides, the CDR3 is TGTGCCAGTAGCCGAGGGGGAGGCCCTGAAGCTTTCTTT. This gives the protein CASSRGGGPEAFF. The chain uses TRBV19 and TRBJ1-1; maybe TRBD1 (6 bases). Germline CDR1 and CDR2: LNHDA and SQIVND (reference sequence). The CDR3 totals 13 residues. V lost 6 bases and J 6 bases, leaving 14 bases between the germline ends. Based on the CDR3 plus reference TRBV19 and TRBJ1-1, the full variable domain is DGGITQSPKYLFRKEGQNVTLSCEQNLNHDAMYWYRQDPGQGLRLIYYSQIVNDFQKGDIAEGYSVSREKKESFPLTVTSAQKNPTAFYLCASSRGGGPEAFFGQGTRLTVV.

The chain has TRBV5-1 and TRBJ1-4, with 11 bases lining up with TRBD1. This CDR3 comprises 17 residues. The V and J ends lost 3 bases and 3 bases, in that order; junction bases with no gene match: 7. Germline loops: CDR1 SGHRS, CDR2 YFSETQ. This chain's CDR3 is CASSSGQGAYANEKLFF. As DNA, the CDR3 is TGCGCCAGCAGCTCCGGACAGGGGGCATATGCTAATGAAAAACTGTTTTTT.

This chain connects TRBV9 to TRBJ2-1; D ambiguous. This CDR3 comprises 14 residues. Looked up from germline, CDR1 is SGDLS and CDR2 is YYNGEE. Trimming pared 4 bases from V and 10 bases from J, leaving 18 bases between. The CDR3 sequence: CASSPYLLVGEQFF. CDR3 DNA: TGTGCCAGCAGCCCGTATCTCCTAGTTGGGGAGCAGTTCTTC.

The CDR3 nucleotides read TGTGCCAGCAGTTTAAGGATTAACTCCTACGAGCAGTACTTC. Protein product: CASSLRINSYEQYF. The chain uses TRBV27 and TRBJ2-7; D is unresolved. This CDR3 is built from 14 residues. Trimming stripped 2 bases from V and 0 bases from J, with 8 bases between. Germline V gene lookup returns CDR1 MNHEY and CDR2 SMNVEV (reference sequence).

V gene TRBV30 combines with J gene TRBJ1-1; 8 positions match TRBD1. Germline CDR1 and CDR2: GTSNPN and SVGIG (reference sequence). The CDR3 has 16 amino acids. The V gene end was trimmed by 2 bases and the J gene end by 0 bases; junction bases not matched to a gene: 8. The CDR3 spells CAWSPRRGPVNTEAFF. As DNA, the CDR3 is TGTGCCTGGAGTCCCCGCAGGGGGCCGGTGAACACTGAAGCTTTCTTT.

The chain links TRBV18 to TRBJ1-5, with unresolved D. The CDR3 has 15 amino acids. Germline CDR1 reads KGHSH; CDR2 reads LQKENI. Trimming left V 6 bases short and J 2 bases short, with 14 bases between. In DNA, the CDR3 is TGTGCCAGCTCTTTTTCAACGAGGGGCAATCAGCCCCAGCATTTT. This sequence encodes CASSFSTRGNQPQHF.

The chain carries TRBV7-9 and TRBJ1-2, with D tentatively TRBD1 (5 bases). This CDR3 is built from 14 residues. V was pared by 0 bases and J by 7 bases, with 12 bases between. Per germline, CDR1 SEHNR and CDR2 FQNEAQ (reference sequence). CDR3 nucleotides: TGTGCCAGCAGCTTAGCGGGGGGGGTCGGTGGCTACACCTTC. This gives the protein CASSLAGGVGGYTF.

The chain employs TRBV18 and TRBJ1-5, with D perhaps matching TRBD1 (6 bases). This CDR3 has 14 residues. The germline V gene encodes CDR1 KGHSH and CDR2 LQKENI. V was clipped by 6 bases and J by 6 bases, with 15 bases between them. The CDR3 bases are TGTGCCAGCTCTCCGGGGGGCGCGGCTCAGCCCCAGCATTTT. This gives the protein CASSPGGAAQPQHF.

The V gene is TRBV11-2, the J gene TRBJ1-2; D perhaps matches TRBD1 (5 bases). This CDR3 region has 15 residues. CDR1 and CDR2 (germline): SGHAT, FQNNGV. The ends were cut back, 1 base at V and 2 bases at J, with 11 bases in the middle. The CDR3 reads CASSLGGNNNYGYTF. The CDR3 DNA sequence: TGTGCCAGCAGCTTAGGGGGCAACAACAACTATGGCTACACCTTC.